This T cell receptor beta chain was captured in a study of blood T cell repertoires in COVID-19. Study in general: The United States, Italy and Spain provided the acute and convalescent COVID-19 samples. The analysed material was cDNA or gDNA that came from T cells, B-cell-depleted T cells, or PBMCs.

From germline, CDR1 is MNHNS and CDR2 SASEGT. V dropped 1 base and J dropped 2 bases, with 12 bases sitting between them. The CDR3 covers 15 residues. Methods used by the authors: Nucleated cell counts were estimated from reference gene primer amplification. TCRdb's table, derived via immunoSEQ multiplex PCR, lists solely in-frame clones and lacks some. D and trimming were read from the DNA, whereas the V and J calls and clone size are those reported in that table. The sample lists 180,000 or so clones, roughly 89% occurring once. The chain uses TRBV6-1 and TRBJ2-7; TRBD2 is a possible D gene (7 bases). Sequenced material: peripheral blood. This clonotype was obtained from a man aged 40-49 years with acute or convalescent COVID-19. The CDR3 DNA reads as TGTGCCAGCAGTGAAGTTGCGGGGGCCGCCTACGAGCAGTACTTC. Residues: CASSEVAGAAYEQYF.